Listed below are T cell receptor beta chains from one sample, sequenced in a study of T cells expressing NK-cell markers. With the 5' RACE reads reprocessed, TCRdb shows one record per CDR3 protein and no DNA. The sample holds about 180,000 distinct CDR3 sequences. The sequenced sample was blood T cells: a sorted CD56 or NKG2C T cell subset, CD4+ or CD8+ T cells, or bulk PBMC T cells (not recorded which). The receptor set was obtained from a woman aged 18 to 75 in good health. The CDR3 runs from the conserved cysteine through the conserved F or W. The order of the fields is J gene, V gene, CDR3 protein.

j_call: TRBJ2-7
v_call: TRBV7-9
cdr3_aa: CASSSLAGGPGYF

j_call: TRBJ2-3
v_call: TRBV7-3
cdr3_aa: CASRIGLAGAGDTQYF

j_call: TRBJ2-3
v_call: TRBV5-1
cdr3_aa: CASSLDVLYTDTQYF

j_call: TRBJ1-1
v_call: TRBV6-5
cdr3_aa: CASSYGGAMNTEAFF

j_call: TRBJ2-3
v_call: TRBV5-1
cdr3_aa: CASSLEGQILTSTDTQYF

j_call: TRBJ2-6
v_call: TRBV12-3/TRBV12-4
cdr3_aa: CAIQTGVGLSGANVLTF

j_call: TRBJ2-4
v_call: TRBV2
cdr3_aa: CASSETRDTYF

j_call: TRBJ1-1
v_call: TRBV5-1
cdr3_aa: CASSNPGQDRSNGAFF

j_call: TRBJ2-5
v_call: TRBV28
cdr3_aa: CASTSGGTGVETQYF

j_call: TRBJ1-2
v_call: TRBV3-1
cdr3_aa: CASSRTDYGYTF

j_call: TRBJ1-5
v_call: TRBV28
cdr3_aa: CASWTSRDQPQHF

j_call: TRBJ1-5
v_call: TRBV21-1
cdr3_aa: CASSKVGTSHLDQPQHF

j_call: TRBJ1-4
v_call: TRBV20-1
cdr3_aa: CSAGGANEKLFF

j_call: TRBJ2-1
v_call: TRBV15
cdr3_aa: CATSPTIRGLDNEQFF

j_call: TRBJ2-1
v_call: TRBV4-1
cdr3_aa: CASSQGFFRSSSYNEQFF

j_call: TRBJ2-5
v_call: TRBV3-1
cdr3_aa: CASSPSGGGMETQYF

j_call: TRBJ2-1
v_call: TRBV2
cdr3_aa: CASTWQGATEQFF

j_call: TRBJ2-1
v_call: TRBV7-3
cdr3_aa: CASSLVGVGSEQFF

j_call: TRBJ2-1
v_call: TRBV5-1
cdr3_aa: CASSLGDGTNYNEQFF

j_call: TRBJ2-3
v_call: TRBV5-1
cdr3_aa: CASSLAPQRGGEDTQYF

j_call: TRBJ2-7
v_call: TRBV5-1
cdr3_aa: CASSSAGTREQYF

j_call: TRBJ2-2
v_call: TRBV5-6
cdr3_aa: CASSLEIGYQMNTGELFF

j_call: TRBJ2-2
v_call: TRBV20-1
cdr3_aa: CSARDKGQGGTGELFF

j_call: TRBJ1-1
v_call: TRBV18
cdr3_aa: CASSLDHMQGSGTEAFF

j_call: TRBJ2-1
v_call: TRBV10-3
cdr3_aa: CAISEYNRGQVHNEQFF

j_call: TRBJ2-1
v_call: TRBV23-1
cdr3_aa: CASSQSVGQGIYNEQFF

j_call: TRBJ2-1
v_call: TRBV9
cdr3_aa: CASSARLVGEQFF

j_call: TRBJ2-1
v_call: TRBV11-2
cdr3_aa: CASSPGLPNEQFF

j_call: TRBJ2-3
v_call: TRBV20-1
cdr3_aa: CSAVVADTQYF

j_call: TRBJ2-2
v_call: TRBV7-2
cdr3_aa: CASSLLSGFTGELFF

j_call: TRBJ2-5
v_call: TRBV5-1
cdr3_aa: CASSFGQGGRVQETQYF

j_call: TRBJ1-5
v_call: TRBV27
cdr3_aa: CASGVGVGDQPQHF

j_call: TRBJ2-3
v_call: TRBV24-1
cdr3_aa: CATGTGQRASTDTQYF

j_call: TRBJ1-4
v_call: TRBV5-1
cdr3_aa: CASSEKIQGTNEKLFF

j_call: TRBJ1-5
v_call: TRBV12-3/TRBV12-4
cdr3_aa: CASSENRGRQPQHF

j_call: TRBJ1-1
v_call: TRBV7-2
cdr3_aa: CASSPLRDRGHTEAFF

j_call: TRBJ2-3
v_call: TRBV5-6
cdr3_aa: CASSRTTSGRGRLGTDTQYF

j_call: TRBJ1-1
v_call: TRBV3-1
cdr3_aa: CASTGATEAFF

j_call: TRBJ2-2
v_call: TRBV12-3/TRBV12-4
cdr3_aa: CASSRTGKGELFF

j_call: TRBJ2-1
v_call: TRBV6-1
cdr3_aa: CASSQPDRVQEQFF

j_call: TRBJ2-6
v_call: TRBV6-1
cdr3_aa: CASSDGRYSGANVLTF

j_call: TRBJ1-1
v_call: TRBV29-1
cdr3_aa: CSVDRGTGNEAFF

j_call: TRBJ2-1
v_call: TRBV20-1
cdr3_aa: CSAPRGQGYNEQFF

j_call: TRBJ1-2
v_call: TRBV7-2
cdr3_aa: CASSPPGHNYGYTF

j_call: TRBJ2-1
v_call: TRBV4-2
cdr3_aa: CASSLDYYNEQFF

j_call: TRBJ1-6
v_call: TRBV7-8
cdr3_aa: CASSPQRRQVNSPLHF

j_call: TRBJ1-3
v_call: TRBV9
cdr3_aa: CASSVATPPGNTIYF

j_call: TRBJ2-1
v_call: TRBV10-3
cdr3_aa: CAITKASNEQFF

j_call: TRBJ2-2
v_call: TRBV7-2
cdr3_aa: CAKAGGFTGELFF